A selection of T cell receptor beta chains follows, all from one sample in a study of cytomegalovirus exposure and HLA in healthy donors. The assay was immunoSEQ multiplex PCR, and TCRdb's table has in-frame clones only and misses some. The repertoire holds 150,000 or so clones, with roughly 80% as singletons. The specimen sequenced was PBMCs. Receptors originate from a woman in her 40s in good health and CMV-seronegative. The CDR3 runs from the conserved cysteine through the conserved F or W. A D gene is named only where the DNA matches it firmly. Part of the rows lack a size; the others show once, few, many or a class for expanded clones.

clone_size: .; d_call: TRBD2; j_call: TRBJ2-3; v_call: TRBV13; cdr3_nt: TGTGCCAGCAGCTTACGGCTAGCGGGGATCACAGATACGCAGTATTTT; cdr3_aa: CASSLRLAGITDTQYF
clone_size: few; d_call: TRBD2; j_call: TRBJ2-1; v_call: TRBV4-1; cdr3_nt: TGCGCCAGCAGCCATCGGACTAGCGGGAATGAGCAGTTCTTC; cdr3_aa: CASSHRTSGNEQFF
clone_size: .; d_call: .; j_call: TRBJ2-2; v_call: TRBV7-3; cdr3_nt: TGTGCCAGCAGCGTAGACAGCGGGGAGCTGTTTTTT; cdr3_aa: CASSVDSGELFF
clone_size: .; d_call: .; j_call: TRBJ2-6; v_call: TRBV25-1; cdr3_nt: TGTGCCAGCAGTGACCCCGGACAGTTCTCTGGGGCCAACGGCCTGACTTTC; cdr3_aa: CASSDPGQFSGANGLTF
clone_size: .; d_call: .; j_call: TRBJ2-1; v_call: TRBV6-7; cdr3_nt: TGTGCCAGCAGTTACTCGTGGGGGGAGGAATACAATGAGCAGTTCTTC; cdr3_aa: CASSYSWGEEYNEQFF
clone_size: .; d_call: .; j_call: TRBJ2-3; v_call: TRBV9; cdr3_nt: TGTGCCAGCAGCGTCAGATCCCTCCTCGCAGATACGCAGTATTTT; cdr3_aa: CASSVRSLLADTQYF
clone_size: once; d_call: .; j_call: TRBJ2-2; v_call: TRBV7-3; cdr3_nt: TGTGCCAGCAGCTCCAGCCGGGACTCGAACACCGGGGAGCTGTTTTTT; cdr3_aa: CASSSSRDSNTGELFF
clone_size: .; d_call: .; j_call: TRBJ2-3; v_call: TRBV20-1; cdr3_nt: TGCAGTGCTCAAAACACAGATACGCAGTATTTT; cdr3_aa: CSAQNTDTQYF
clone_size: few; d_call: .; j_call: TRBJ1-1; v_call: TRBV6-5; cdr3_nt: TGTGCCAGCAGTAGAAGGGGAGAAGCTTTCTTT; cdr3_aa: CASSRRGEAFF
clone_size: once; d_call: TRBD2; j_call: TRBJ2-3; v_call: TRBV9; cdr3_nt: TGTGCCAGCAGCGTAACTAGCGGACGCACAGATACGCAGTATTTT; cdr3_aa: CASSVTSGRTDTQYF
clone_size: .; d_call: TRBD1; j_call: TRBJ2-7; v_call: TRBV4-2; cdr3_nt: TGTGCCAGCAGCCAAGATAGGAGGACAGGGGGATTCTCCTACGAGCAGTACTTC; cdr3_aa: CASSQDRRTGGFSYEQYF
clone_size: .; d_call: .; j_call: TRBJ1-2; v_call: TRBV30; cdr3_nt: TGTGCCTGCCACGAGTATCCCAGGGGCTACACCTTC; cdr3_aa: CACHEYPRGYTF
clone_size: .; d_call: .; j_call: TRBJ1-2; v_call: TRBV28; cdr3_nt: TGTGCCAGCAGTTTATCGGGCAGGGCAATGGTCGGTGGCTACACCTTC; cdr3_aa: CASSLSGRAMVGGYTF
clone_size: .; d_call: TRBD1; j_call: TRBJ2-3; v_call: TRBV28; cdr3_nt: TGTGCCAGCGCTTACGGCACAGGGGGCACAGATACGCAGTATTTT; cdr3_aa: CASAYGTGGTDTQYF
clone_size: .; d_call: TRBD1; j_call: TRBJ2-1; v_call: TRBV6-6; cdr3_nt: TGTGCCAGCATTATGGACAGGGGGTATAATGAGCAGTTCTTC; cdr3_aa: CASIMDRGYNEQFF
clone_size: once; d_call: .; j_call: TRBJ1-1; v_call: TRBV6-6; cdr3_nt: TGTGCCAGCAGTTCCCCACAGGGCCGGGACACTGAAGCTTTCTTT; cdr3_aa: CASSSPQGRDTEAFF
clone_size: few; d_call: .; j_call: TRBJ1-4; v_call: TRBV10-3; cdr3_nt: TGTGCCATCACGCGGGGGCCTGGGGAAAAACTGTTTTTT; cdr3_aa: CAITRGPGEKLFF
clone_size: .; d_call: .; j_call: TRBJ2-3; v_call: TRBV10-3; cdr3_nt: TGTGCCATCCACCACCCGGGGACAGATACGCAGTATTTT; cdr3_aa: CAIHHPGTDTQYF
clone_size: once; d_call: TRBD2; j_call: TRBJ2-7; v_call: TRBV5-4; cdr3_nt: TGTGCCAGCAGCGGTCGGGGGGGTCAGGGGTTCTCCTACGAGCAGTACTTC; cdr3_aa: CASSGRGGQGFSYEQYF
clone_size: .; d_call: .; j_call: TRBJ1-2; v_call: TRBV6-5; cdr3_nt: TGTGCCAGCACAGACTTACCGGGATGGAGGAATGGCTACACCTTC; cdr3_aa: CASTDLPGWRNGYTF
clone_size: .; d_call: TRBD2; j_call: TRBJ2-1; v_call: TRBV29-1; cdr3_nt: TGCAGCGCCAAGAGGTCTAGCGGAGGCAATGAGCAGTTCTTC; cdr3_aa: CSAKRSSGGNEQFF
clone_size: .; d_call: TRBD1; j_call: TRBJ1-2; v_call: TRBV19; cdr3_nt: TGTGCCAGTAGTCCCAGAGGGACAGTTAATGGCTACACCTTC; cdr3_aa: CASSPRGTVNGYTF
clone_size: .; d_call: .; j_call: TRBJ1-2; v_call: TRBV11-3; cdr3_nt: TGTGCCAGCAGCTTAGTTACGGGGGACTATGGCTACACCTTC; cdr3_aa: CASSLVTGDYGYTF
clone_size: once; d_call: .; j_call: TRBJ2-7; v_call: TRBV10-3; cdr3_nt: TGTGCCATCCGCGGTAGTTCAGAGTACGAGCAGTACTTC; cdr3_aa: CAIRGSSEYEQYF
clone_size: .; d_call: .; j_call: TRBJ2-3; v_call: TRBV9; cdr3_nt: TGTGCCAGCAGCGTAGCTGGTACTAGTAGGATAGATACGCAGTATTTT; cdr3_aa: CASSVAGTSRIDTQYF
clone_size: .; d_call: .; j_call: TRBJ2-3; v_call: TRBV9; cdr3_nt: TGTGCCAGCAGCGTAGATCACGGGTCACATGCAGATACGCAGTATTTT; cdr3_aa: CASSVDHGSHADTQYF
clone_size: .; d_call: .; j_call: TRBJ2-7; v_call: TRBV28; cdr3_nt: TGTGCCCTTGCTGGGGGCCCTCGGGAAGAGCAGTACTTC; cdr3_aa: CALAGGPREEQYF
clone_size: .; d_call: .; j_call: TRBJ1-1; v_call: TRBV5-4; cdr3_nt: TGTGCCAGCAGCTTGGAAGGGGGCACTGAAGCTTTCTTT; cdr3_aa: CASSLEGGTEAFF
clone_size: .; d_call: .; j_call: TRBJ1-5; v_call: TRBV28; cdr3_nt: TGTGCCAGCAGTTTAGGCTTTGATCAGCCCCAGCATTTT; cdr3_aa: CASSLGFDQPQHF
clone_size: .; d_call: .; j_call: TRBJ2-7; v_call: TRBV5-4; cdr3_nt: TGTGCCAGCAGCCCCGGGGAAGGCGGCGGGGTTTGGGGTTTACACGAGCAGTACTTC; cdr3_aa: CASSPGEGGGVWGLHEQYF
clone_size: .; d_call: TRBD2; j_call: TRBJ2-1; v_call: TRBV18; cdr3_nt: TGTGCCAGCTCACCGGGGAGCGGGGGATACAATGAGCAGTTCTTC; cdr3_aa: CASSPGSGGYNEQFF
clone_size: .; d_call: .; j_call: TRBJ1-1; v_call: TRBV25-1; cdr3_nt: TGTGCCAGCAGGCAAGGGGTGGGGACTGAAGCTTTCTTT; cdr3_aa: CASRQGVGTEAFF
clone_size: once; d_call: TRBD1; j_call: TRBJ1-2; v_call: TRBV19; cdr3_nt: TGTGCCAGTCGAACAGGGGGCTTCGACTATGGCTACACCTTC; cdr3_aa: CASRTGGFDYGYTF
clone_size: .; d_call: TRBD2; j_call: TRBJ2-3; v_call: TRBV6-5; cdr3_nt: TGTGCCAGCAGTTCGGGGGGTTTGACAGATACGCAGTATTTT; cdr3_aa: CASSSGGLTDTQYF
clone_size: .; d_call: .; j_call: TRBJ2-1; v_call: TRBV5-1; cdr3_nt: TGCGCCAGCAGCTCATCAACAGGGATCCCTAGAGGTGAGCAGTTCTTC; cdr3_aa: CASSSSTGIPRGEQFF
clone_size: .; d_call: .; j_call: TRBJ2-1; v_call: TRBV6-6; cdr3_nt: TGTGCCAGCAGTCCCCGTTTGGCTAGTGGATTCAATGAGCAGTTCTTC; cdr3_aa: CASSPRLASGFNEQFF
clone_size: .; d_call: TRBD1; j_call: TRBJ2-7; v_call: TRBV4-3; cdr3_nt: TGCGCCAGCAGCCAAGATTCAGGCAGGGGGAGAGAGCAGTACTTC; cdr3_aa: CASSQDSGRGREQYF
clone_size: once; d_call: .; j_call: TRBJ1-5; v_call: TRBV7-8; cdr3_nt: TGTGCCAGCAGCTTAGGGTTGTCGGGGGATGGGAGCAATCAGCCCCAGCATTTT; cdr3_aa: CASSLGLSGDGSNQPQHF
clone_size: .; d_call: TRBD1; j_call: TRBJ1-1; v_call: TRBV11-2; cdr3_nt: TGTGTCAGCAGATGGACAGGGAAGGCCGATGAAGCTTTCTTT; cdr3_aa: CVSRWTGKADEAFF
clone_size: few; d_call: .; j_call: TRBJ1-6; v_call: TRBV5-6; cdr3_nt: TGTGCCAGCAGCTTGGGAGGGCAGGGGACGGCCCTCCACTTT; cdr3_aa: CASSLGGQGTALHF
clone_size: .; d_call: .; j_call: TRBJ2-1; v_call: TRBV20-1; cdr3_nt: TGCAGTGCTCACAACCGTAATGAGCAGTTCTTC; cdr3_aa: CSAHNRNEQFF
clone_size: .; d_call: .; j_call: TRBJ2-7; v_call: TRBV2; cdr3_nt: TGTGCCAGCAGTCTTTTGCCCCCGGACAGCTACGAGCAGTACTTC; cdr3_aa: CASSLLPPDSYEQYF
clone_size: .; d_call: .; j_call: TRBJ2-3; v_call: TRBV9; cdr3_nt: TGTGCCAGCAGCGTGGCGGGCCAGAGCACAGATACGCAGTATTTT; cdr3_aa: CASSVAGQSTDTQYF